This T cell receptor (beta chain) was retrieved from a study of shared clonotypes between healthy human individuals. Findings of the study overall: Rarefaction curves obtained for sorted subsets showed sequencing incomplete despite large depth.

About this clone: Its antigen is as yet unknown.

TCRdb's copy holds only in-frame clones and misses some; the assay was immunoSEQ multiplex PCR. Among about 2.4 million clones listed, more than 85% were seen once. The source is a man in his late teens or twenties in good health. Some clones in this sample may be carry-over from other donors' samples. Sequenced material: naive CD4+ T cells from PBMCs. The subset denotes: CD45RA+ positively selected.

CDR3 in amino acids: CAWRPLYNSPLHF. In DNA, the CDR3 is TGTGCCTGGAGACCACTGTATAATTCACCCCTCCACTTT. The gene calls are TRBV30 and TRBJ1-6; D gene unclear. The CDR3 totals 13 residues. Deletions cut 3 bases from V and 4 bases from J, with 7 bases between. Germline V lookup: CDR1 GTSNPN, CDR2 SVGIG (reference sequence).